This T cell receptor (beta chain) was recovered during a study of cytomegalovirus exposure and HLA in healthy donors. Details on this clone: What it binds is not known.

Losses at the gene ends were 3 bases for V and 5 bases for J; bases not matched to a gene: 2. CDR1 is SGHNT and CDR2 is YYREEE in the germline V gene (reference sequence). This CDR3 has 15 residues. The study, taken as a whole, reports: The study put 150 or so TCR beta chains on its list as cytomegalovirus-associated.

Only in-frame clones appear in the TCRdb table, and some are missing; sequencing was by immunoSEQ multiplex PCR. This sample has 300,000 to 450,000 clones, with roughly 88% found just once. The TCR sequence derives from a woman under 30 in good health and CMV-seronegative. The sequenced material came from PBMCs. This chain joins TRBV5-4 and TRBJ2-7; 16 bases match TRBD2. CDR3 in amino acids: CASSWGLAGGDEQYF. The CDR3 nucleotides are TGTGCCAGCAGCTGGGGACTAGCGGGAGGGGACGAGCAGTACTTC.